These 4 T cell receptor beta chains were sequenced from one sample in a study of blood T cell repertoires in COVID-19. Method: immunoSEQ multiplex PCR; TCRdb's copy keeps in-frame clones and lacks some. The sample has some 490,000 clones; less than 90% are singletons. Source material: PBMCs or T cells enriched from blood (not recorded which). Source of these receptors: a woman aged 60 to 75 who had recovered from COVID-19.

The count of this clone is one. This chain uses TRBV5-4 with TRBJ1-2; the D gene is possibly TRBD1 (6 bases). The CDR3 length is 14 residues. The ends were cut back, 5 bases at V and 7 bases at J, with 18 bases in the middle. CDR1 SGHNT and CDR2 YYREEE come from the germline V gene (reference sequence). The CDR3 spells CASREAGGLVGYTF. CDR3 DNA: TGTGCCAGCAGGGAGGCGGGGGGGCTCGTTGGCTACACCTTC. Full variable domain (missing parts from reference TRBV5-4 and TRBJ1-2): ETGVTQSPTHLIKTRGQQVTLRCSSQSGHNTVSWYQQALGQGPQFIFQYYREEENGRGNFPPRFSGLQFPNYSSELNVNALELDDSALYLCASREAGGLVGYTFGSGTRLTVV.

V and J are TRBV2 and TRBJ1-5, with D perhaps matching TRBD1 (6 bases). CDR1 SNHLY and CDR2 FYNNEI come from the germline V gene. This CDR3 spans 15 amino acids. Trimming removed 6 bases at V and 0 bases at J, with 12 bases between. CDR3 bases: TGTGCCAGCAGGCACCAGGGGCCTAGCAATCAGCCCCAGCATTTT. It specifies CASRHQGPSNQPQHF.

The chain has TRBV28 and TRBJ1-5; D uncertain. This CDR3 is built from 11 residues. In germline, CDR1 is MDHEN, CDR2 SYDVKM. Trimming removed 4 bases at V and 7 bases at J, with 5 bases between. The CDR3 DNA sequence: TGTGCCAGCAGTTGGAGGCAGCCCCAGCATTTT. Translating it yields CASSWRQPQHF.

V usage is TRBV27 and J usage is TRBJ1-4; 8 bases line up with TRBD1. The V and J ends lost 6 bases and 4 bases, in that order; junction bases with no gene match: 7. Germline values: CDR1 MNHEY, CDR2 SMNVEV (reference sequence). The CDR3 runs 15 residues. The CDR3: CASSRRQGINEKLFF. The CDR3 DNA is TGTGCCAGCAGCAGACGACAGGGGATTAATGAAAAACTGTTTTTT. The full variable domain, with the rest looked up from reference TRBV27 and TRBJ1-4, is EAQVTQNPRYLITVTGKKLTVTCSQNMNHEYMSWYRQDPGLGLRQIYYSMNVEVTDKGDVPEGYKVSRKEKRNFPLILESPSPNQTSLYFCASSRRQGINEKLFFGSGTQLSVL.